The 20 T cell receptor beta chains presented below share a single source sample, sequenced in a study of blood T cell repertoires in COVID-19. The data were produced by immunoSEQ multiplex PCR, yet TCRdb's version contains in-frame clones alone and is incomplete. The data hold around 54,000 clones, with about nine tenths observed a single time. The sample was peripheral blood. The source of these receptors is a woman in her forties with active COVID-19.

This clone is large in the sample. The V call is TRBV5-5, the J call TRBJ1-2; D is uncertain. This CDR3 has 13 residues. V lost 5 bases and J 2 bases, leaving 10 bases between the germline ends. Looked up from germline, CDR1 is SGHKS and CDR2 is YYEKEE (reference sequence). In DNA, the CDR3 is TGTGCCAGCAGTTCCACTGAGAACTATGGCTACACCTTC. Translated: CASSSTENYGYTF.

This chain links TRBV19 with TRBJ1-1, with 10 bases lining up with TRBD1. Germline V gene lookup returns CDR1 LNHDA and CDR2 SQIVND (reference sequence). Trimming took 8 bases from V and 11 from J; bases not matched to a gene: 20. The CDR3 runs to 16 residues. CDR3 sequence: CASFSPTGTGEFRAFF. Written as DNA, the CDR3 is TGTGCCAGTTTTTCGCCAACCGGGACAGGGGAATTCCGGGCTTTCTTT. Complete variable domain (other parts from reference TRBV19 and TRBJ1-1): DGGITQSPKYLFRKEGQNVTLSCEQNLNHDAMYWYRQDPGQGLRLIYYSQIVNDFQKGDIAEGYSVSREKKESFPLTVTSAQKNPTAFYLCASFSPTGTGEFRAFFGQGTRLTVV.

The chain combines TRBV18 with TRBJ1-2; 7 bases fit TRBD1. V trimming: 2 bases; J trimming: 4 bases; junction bases outside the gene matches: 7. Looked up from germline, CDR1 is KGHSH and CDR2 is LQKENI. This CDR3 spans 15 amino acids. CDR3 in DNA: TGTGCCAGCTCACCAATACAGGGGACCCCCTATGGCTACACCTTC. It specifies CASSPIQGTPYGYTF. The full variable domain, completed using reference TRBV18 and TRBJ1-2, is NAGVMQNPRHLVRRRGQEARLRCSPMKGHSHVYWYRQLPEEGLKFMVYLQKENIIDESGMPKERFSAEFPKEGPSILRIQQVVRGDSAAYFCASSPIQGTPYGYTFGSGTRLTVV.

The chain has TRBV4-1 and TRBJ1-1, with 7 bases matching TRBD1. Germline loops: CDR1 MGHRA, CDR2 YSYEKL. With 3 bases clipped from V and 1 base from J, the junction kept 5 bases outside the gene matches. This CDR3 has 15 amino acids. CDR3 DNA sequence: TGCGCCAGCAGCCAGGCGGGACAGCCGAACACTGAAGCTTTCTTT. This encodes CASSQAGQPNTEAFF.

This clone was detected once. The CDR3 is CASDSNPGQGVSPLHF. The CDR3 coding sequence is TGTGCCAGCGACTCCAATCCGGGACAGGGGGTTTCACCCCTCCACTTT. The rearrangement links TRBV7-8 to TRBJ1-6, with 11 bases fitting TRBD1. V lost 8 bases, J lost 9 bases, and 12 bases stayed unmatched. CDR1 SGHVS and CDR2 FQNEAQ come from the germline V gene. The CDR3 extends over 16 amino acids.

To note about this clone: Compared with germline, one end of the junction differs, possibly owing to a read error. The chain carries TRBV28 and TRBJ1-4; 9 bases map to TRBD1. Looked up from germline, CDR1 is MDHEN and CDR2 is SYDVKM. CDR3 length: 14 residues. CDR3 in amino acids: CAISPGTGPEKLFF. The CDR3 nucleotides read TGTGCCATCAGTCCTGGGACAGGGCCTGAAAAACTGTTTTTT.

V gene TRBV20-1 combines with J gene TRBJ2-7; perhaps TRBD1 as D (6 bases). The CDR3 is 14 amino acids. Per germline, CDR1 DFQATT and CDR2 SNEGSKA (reference sequence). Trimming left V 3 bases short and J 3 bases short, with 15 bases between. The CDR3 spells CSASSTGQHYEQYF. The CDR3 DNA reads as TGCAGTGCTAGTAGTACCGGACAGCACTACGAGCAGTACTTC.

The chain links TRBV12-5 to TRBJ1-1, with 10 bases identical to TRBD1. CDR1 is LGHNT and CDR2 is FRNRAP in the germline V gene. Trimming took 6 bases from V and 3 from J; bases not matched to a gene: 7. The CDR3 extends over 15 amino acids. The CDR3 bases are TGTGCTAGTGGGCCGGGACAGGGGATCGACACTGAAGCTTTCTTT. Translation gives CASGPGQGIDTEAFF.

The rearrangement uses TRBV14 and TRBJ2-1; D gene ambiguous. The germline gives CDR1 SGHDN, CDR2 FVKESK. The CDR3 has 14 residues. V was clipped by 1 base and J by 8 bases, with 12 bases between them. CDR3 residues: CASSQVTVRDEQFF. The DNA for the CDR3 is TGTGCCAGCAGCCAAGTGACGGTTCGGGATGAGCAGTTCTTC.

This chain connects TRBV7-9 to TRBJ2-7; 11 bases are a match to TRBD2. The CDR3 is 17 amino acids. V lost 4 bases, J lost 2 bases, and 10 bases stayed unmatched. Per the germline V gene, CDR1 is SEHNR and CDR2 is FQNEAQ (reference sequence). The CDR3 spells CASSWQGGTSGPYEQYF. The CDR3 DNA reads TGTGCCAGCAGCTGGCAAGGAGGGACTAGCGGACCCTACGAGCAGTACTTC.

The chain joins TRBV5-1 to TRBJ2-5, with D possibly matching TRBD2 (6 bases). The germline gives CDR1 SGHRS, CDR2 YFSETQ. V lost 5 bases and J 5 bases, leaving 19 bases between the germline ends. This CDR3 is 15 amino acids long. CDR3 loop: CASRSGTFELETQYF. The CDR3 bases are TGCGCCAGCAGGTCCGGGACTTTCGAACTTGAGACCCAGTACTTC.

This rearrangement joins TRBV4-1 to TRBJ2-1; TRBD1 is a possible D gene (6 bases). With 0 bases removed from V and 6 bases from J, the gap between germline ends came to 12 bases. CDR3 length equals 15 residues. The germline CDR1 and CDR2 sequences are MGHRA and YSYEKL. As DNA, the CDR3 is TGCGCCAGCAGCCAAGATAAGGGGGTGGGCAATGAGCAGTTCTTC. Its protein product is CASSQDKGVGNEQFF.

The chain has TRBV10-3 and TRBJ2-7, with 10 bases that match TRBD1. Germline V gene sequence: CDR1 ENHRY, CDR2 SYGVKD. This CDR3 comprises 14 residues. V dropped 5 bases and J dropped 2; count of bases not matched to a gene: 3. The CDR3 DNA is TGTGCCATCAGTACGGGACAGGGGCCCTACGAGCAGTACTTC. Translating gives CAISTGQGPYEQYF.

CDR3 sequence: CASSPSRDWQFF. In nucleotides, the CDR3 is TGTGCCAGCTCCCCTTCCCGGGACTGGCAGTTCTTC. V usage is TRBV18 and J usage is TRBJ2-1, with D perhaps matching TRBD2 (6 bases). Germline CDR1 KGHSH, CDR2 LQKENI. V was clipped by 6 bases and J by 12 bases, with 15 bases between them. The CDR3 is 12 residues long.

The gene calls are TRBV18 and TRBJ2-1, with D uncertain. CDR3 length: 15 amino acids. V lost 6 bases and J lost 0, with 12 bases in between. The V gene's germline CDR1 is KGHSH and CDR2 LQKENI. In DNA form, the CDR3 reads TGTGCCAGCTCGCCGACTGGTAACTCCTACAATGAGCAGTTCTTC. This codes for CASSPTGNSYNEQFF.

J is TRBJ2-4 and V is TRBV30; D may be TRBD1 (6 bases). Germline CDR1 and CDR2: GTSNPN and SVGIG (reference sequence). CDR3 length equals 14 residues. V was clipped by 2 bases and J by 5 bases, with 13 bases between them. The CDR3 DNA follows: TGTGCCTGGAGTTTTAAGGGGGTGGAAAACATTCAGTACTTC. Protein sequence: CAWSFKGVENIQYF.

This clone was picked up a small number of times. The chain links TRBV6-6 to TRBJ1-3; the D gene is possibly TRBD1 (6 bases). CDR3 size: 15 residues. V lost 0 bases to trimming and J lost 1 base, with 7 bases between them. Germline V gene sequence: CDR1 MNHNY, CDR2 SVGAGI (reference sequence). The CDR3 is CASSYSTGSGNTIYF. In DNA form, the CDR3 reads TGTGCCAGCAGTTACTCCACAGGGTCTGGAAACACCATATATTTT.

The V and J genes are TRBV20-1 and TRBJ1-2, with D possibly being TRBD1 (6 bases). Trimming took off 3 bases at V and 6 bases at J, with 17 bases between the two ends. Germline CDR1 reads DFQATT; CDR2 reads SNEGSKA (reference sequence). The CDR3 has 14 residues. Here the CDR3 DNA reads TGCAGTGCTAGTCCTGTGGACAGTGCAAATGGCTACACCTTC. Protein sequence: CSASPVDSANGYTF.

The chain carries TRBV5-1 and TRBJ1-1; D remains unclear. This CDR3 comprises 14 residues. The V end was cut by 6 bases, the J end by 1 base, with 13 bases between. Germline V gene data show CDR1 as SGHRS and CDR2 as YFSETQ. The DNA for the CDR3 is TGCGCCAGCACCTTCGACACACCGAACACTGAAGCTTTCTTT. Translating it yields CASTFDTPNTEAFF.

This clone was seen only a few times. This chain joins TRBV4-2 and TRBJ1-2, with D possibly TRBD1 on 5 matching bases. The CDR3 has 13 residues. Trimming took 4 bases from V and 4 from J, leaving 10 bases between them. From germline, CDR1 is LGHNA and CDR2 YNFKEQ. The DNA for the CDR3 is TGTGCCAGCAGCCCCGGAGGGGTCTATGGCTACACCTTC. The encoded protein is CASSPGGVYGYTF.